Below are 26 T cell receptor beta chains sequenced from a single sample in a study of T cell responses to AZD1222 COVID-19 vaccine. Clones were sequenced by immunoSEQ multiplex PCR, and TCRdb holds only the in-frame ones, with some missing. Among under 200,000 clones listed, about nine tenths were seen once. Material: peripheral blood, obtained on day 0 of AZD1222 vaccination. The source of these receptors is an adult in good health.

The V call is TRBV11-3, the J call TRBJ1-1; D unclear. CDR1 SGHNT and CDR2 YENEEA come from the germline V gene. Trimming shortened V by 3 bases and J by 4 bases, and 9 bases separated the two germline ends. CDR3 length: 13 residues. As DNA, the CDR3 is TGTGCCAGCAGCTTCGAGGGAGGCACTGAAGCTTTCTTT. This translates into CASSFEGGTEAFF.

This clone has only one observation. This chain links TRBV20-1 with TRBJ1-2; D gene unclear. V gave up 6 bases and J gave up 8 bases, with 13 bases separating them. Germline CDR1 DFQATT, CDR2 SNEGSKA (reference sequence). The CDR3 is 11 residues long. The CDR3 region is CSAPSVEGYTF. CDR3 nucleotides: TGCAGTGCCCCATCGGTGGAAGGCTACACCTTC.

The V and J genes are TRBV7-9 and TRBJ2-2; D gene uncertain. Trimming took off 4 bases at V and 2 bases at J, with 5 bases between the two ends. CDR1 SEHNR and CDR2 FQNEAQ come from the germline V gene (reference sequence). The CDR3 has 13 amino acids. The DNA for the CDR3 is TGTGCCAGCAGCTCCACTAACACCGGGGAGCTGTTTTTT. It translates to CASSSTNTGELFF.

The chain carries TRBV3-1 (or the pseudogene TRBV3-2) and TRBJ1-1; D uncertain. This CDR3 is built from 16 residues. The germline V gene encodes CDR1 LGHDT and CDR2 YNNKEL (reference sequence). The V end lost 0 bases, the J end lost 1 base, and 12 bases lay between the germline ends. CDR3: CASSQDRGTGNTEAFF. DNA of the CDR3: TGTGCCAGCAGCCAAGACCGGGGTACCGGGAACACTGAAGCTTTCTTT.

The genes are TRBV6-5 and TRBJ1-2; maybe TRBD1 (5 bases). There are 13 residues in the CDR3. The V end was cut by 10 bases, the J end by 2 bases, with 14 bases between. Looked up from germline, CDR1 is MNHEY and CDR2 is SVGAGI. The CDR3 reads CATSRGTNYGYTF. CDR3 coding DNA: TGTGCCACCTCCCGGGGGACGAACTATGGCTACACCTTC.

This chain joins TRBV5-5 and TRBJ1-2; the D gene is possibly TRBD1 (5 bases). This CDR3 is 15 amino acids long. The germline V gene encodes CDR1 SGHKS and CDR2 YYEKEE (reference sequence). The V gene lost 5 bases and the J gene lost 5 bases, with 19 bases spanning the gap. The CDR3 DNA is TGTGCCAGCAGGAGGGTAGGCAGCCAGGGTTATGGCTACACCTTC. Protein: CASRRVGSQGYGYTF. Together with reference TRBV5-5 and TRBJ1-2, the CDR3 gives the full variable domain: DAGVTQSPTHLIKTRGQQVTLRCSPISGHKSVSWYQQVLGQGPQFIFQYYEKEERGRGNFPDRFSARQFPNYSSELNVNALLLGDSALYLCASRRVGSQGYGYTFGSGTRLTVV.

The CDR3, as DNA: TGTGCCAGTAGTCCAATCAACGGGGGACGTTCACCCCTCCACTTT. Amino acids: CASSPINGGRSPLHF. This rearrangement joins TRBV19 to TRBJ1-6; tentative D call: TRBD1 (5 bases). Germline assignment: CDR1 LNHDA and CDR2 SQIVND (reference sequence). This CDR3 is built from 15 residues. With 5 bases removed from V and 9 bases from J, the gap between germline ends came to 17 bases.

The chain has TRBV28 and TRBJ2-5; no firm D call. Trimming pared 8 bases from V and 2 bases from J, leaving 9 bases between. Germline V gene lookup returns CDR1 MDHEN and CDR2 SYDVKM. This CDR3 has 12 amino acids. CDR3 amino acids: CASSEFQETQYF. The CDR3 nucleotides read TGTGCCAGCTCGGAATTTCAAGAGACCCAGTACTTC.

This rearrangement joins TRBV2 to TRBJ2-2, with D perhaps matching TRBD2 (5 bases). Germline V lookup: CDR1 SNHLY, CDR2 FYNNEI. V was pared by 4 bases and J by 4 bases, with 10 bases between. CDR3 length: 14 residues. The CDR3 nucleotides read TGTGCCAGCAGTGCAACGGGAATCACCGGGGAGCTGTTTTTT. Translation: CASSATGITGELFF.

The genes are TRBV6-5 and TRBJ1-1, with unresolved D. The germline gives CDR1 MNHEY, CDR2 SVGAGI. The CDR3 has 15 amino acids. V lost 2 bases and J lost 4, with 14 bases in between. The CDR3 nucleotides read TGTGCCAGCAGTTACGGGCAGGCGATCCCCACTGAAGCTTTCTTT. Protein product: CASSYGQAIPTEAFF.

The CDR3 region has the DNA TGTGCCAGCAGTTTATCTGCGAGGTCGAGCCCTGAAGCTTTCTTT. Translated: CASSLSARSSPEAFF. The chain combines TRBV27 with TRBJ1-1; no clear D. The germline V gene encodes CDR1 MNHEY and CDR2 SMNVEV (reference sequence). This CDR3 region has 15 residues. The V gene lost 0 bases and the J gene lost 6 bases, with 14 bases spanning the gap.

The J gene is TRBJ1-5, the V gene TRBV6-4, with a tentative D call TRBD1 (6 bases). The V gene's germline CDR1 is MRHNA and CDR2 SNTAGT. The V end was cut by 5 bases, the J end by 1 base, with 6 bases between. The CDR3 runs to 13 residues. The CDR3 sequence: CASSQGSNQPQHF. CDR3 in DNA: TGTGCCAGCAGTCAGGGGAGCAATCAGCCCCAGCATTTT.

The chain combines TRBV9 with TRBJ2-1; the D call may be TRBD1 or TRBD2 (5 bases each). CDR1 and CDR2 (germline): SGDLS, YYNGEE. The CDR3 is 15 residues long. V was trimmed by 1 base and J by 6 bases, leaving 14 bases between them. The CDR3 reads CASSVSGALLNEQFF. As DNA, the CDR3 is TGTGCCAGCAGCGTATCCGGGGCACTACTCAATGAGCAGTTCTTC.

The V call is TRBV6-6, the J call TRBJ1-2, with 7 bases lining up with TRBD1. This CDR3 is built from 17 residues. V was clipped by 5 bases and J by 7 bases; unmatched bases: 19. CDR1 is MNHNY and CDR2 is SVGAGI in the germline V gene (reference sequence). The CDR3 coding sequence is TGTGCCAGCAGTCCGTGGGACAGCACGAAACAAACTTCTGGCTACACCTTC. This codes for CASSPWDSTKQTSGYTF.

The chain employs TRBV11-2 and TRBJ2-5; D remains ambiguous. This CDR3 spans 11 amino acids. Germline CDR1 is SGHAT and CDR2 is FQNNGV. The V and J ends lost 5 bases and 9 bases respectively, with 10 bases between them. CDR3 nucleotide sequence: TGTGCCAGCAGCCAAGCAGGAGCCCAGTACTTC. This sequence encodes CASSQAGAQYF.

This chain connects TRBV10-2 to TRBJ2-1, with TRBD2 matching over 11 bases. V lost 6 bases to trimming and J lost 0 bases; unmatched junction nucleotides: 1. The CDR3 is 15 residues long. CDR1 and CDR2 (germline): WSHSY, SAAADI. CDR3 sequence reads: CASSTSGSSYNEQFF. DNA for the CDR3: TGCGCCAGCAGCACTAGCGGGAGCTCCTACAATGAGCAGTTCTTC.

This chain links TRBV6-1 with TRBJ1-1; D unclear. Germline assignment: CDR1 MNHNS and CDR2 SASEGT. This CDR3 spans 15 amino acids. The V end was cut by 2 bases, the J end by 3 bases, with 13 bases between. For the CDR3, the DNA is TGTGCCAGCAGTGAAATAAACGGGAGATACACTGAAGCTTTCTTT. Translating it yields CASSEINGRYTEAFF.

This sequence joins TRBV28 and TRBJ1-1, with D maybe TRBD1 (6 bases). The CDR3 sequence is 16 residues long. The V gene lost 5 bases and the J gene lost 1 base, with 17 bases spanning the gap. The germline gives CDR1 MDHEN, CDR2 SYDVKM. In DNA, the CDR3 is TGTGCCAGCAGTCCCCACAGGGACCCCGAGAACACTGAAGCTTTCTTT. Its protein product is CASSPHRDPENTEAFF.

The J gene is TRBJ2-2, the V gene TRBV27; D perhaps matches TRBD1 (6 bases). Germline loops: CDR1 MNHEY, CDR2 SMNVEV (reference sequence). The CDR3 is 16 amino acids. The V end lost 4 bases, the J end lost 3 bases, and 15 bases lay between the germline ends. The CDR3 coding sequence is TGTGCCAGCAGTTCTTTCAGGGGATTAGACACCGGGGAGCTGTTTTTT. Translation: CASSSFRGLDTGELFF.

In its sample, this clone was seen once. The rearrangement joins TRBV15 to TRBJ1-2, with D possibly matching TRBD1 (5 bases). Germline V gene sequence: CDR1 LNHNV, CDR2 YYDKDF (reference sequence). CDR3 size: 15 residues. V was trimmed by 0 bases and J by 2 bases, leaving 10 bases between them. As DNA, the CDR3 is TGTGCCACCAGCAGAGACGCGGGGACCAACTATGGCTACACCTTC. As protein: CATSRDAGTNYGYTF.

This sequence joins TRBV5-1 and TRBJ2-7; D assignment may be TRBD1 or TRBD2 (5 bases each). CDR3 length: 12 residues. The germline V gene encodes CDR1 SGHRS and CDR2 YFSETQ. V lost 1 base and J lost 6, with 8 bases in between. The CDR3 sequence: CASSLWDGEQYF. The CDR3 DNA reads TGCGCCAGCAGCTTGTGGGACGGCGAGCAGTACTTC.

The genes are TRBV6-4 and TRBJ2-2, with TRBD2 identical over 14 bases. V lost 8 bases to trimming and J lost 7 bases; unmatched junction nucleotides: 9. The CDR3 has 16 amino acids. Germline loops: CDR1 MRHNA, CDR2 SNTAGT. The chain's CDR3 is CASARLAGGPVGELFF. CDR3 nucleotides: TGTGCCAGCGCTAGACTAGCGGGGGGGCCCGTCGGGGAGCTGTTTTTT.

The chain carries TRBV20-1 and TRBJ2-5; D is ambiguous. CDR1 DFQATT and CDR2 SNEGSKA come from the germline V gene (reference sequence). Between the trimmed V and J ends, which lost 1 base and 1 base, there was a span of 1 base. CDR3 length: 11 amino acids. The CDR3 nucleotides read TGCAGTGCTAGAGGCCAAGAGACCCAGTACTTC. As protein: CSARGQETQYF.

V and J are TRBV6-1 and TRBJ1-1; D is possibly TRBD1 (6 bases). Trimming took off 2 bases at V and 0 bases at J, with 10 bases between the two ends. This CDR3 contains 15 residues. CDR1 is MNHNS and CDR2 is SASEGT in the germline V gene. As DNA, the CDR3 is TGTGCCAGCAGTGAACAGGGGTTTATGAACACTGAAGCTTTCTTT. It is translated as CASSEQGFMNTEAFF.

The gene calls are TRBV4-2 and TRBJ1-2; D is unclear. V lost 4 bases, J lost 8 bases, and 14 bases lay in between. The CDR3 consists of 13 residues. Germline CDR1 is LGHNA and CDR2 is YNFKEQ. CDR3 nucleotides: TGTGCCAGCAGCCCCATTCCGACTGGCGGCTACACCTTC. Its translation is CASSPIPTGGYTF.

This chain joins TRBV12-5 and TRBJ1-1; no clear D. The germline gives CDR1 LGHNT, CDR2 FRNRAP. V lost 7 bases, J lost 12 bases, and 15 bases lay in between. The CDR3 sequence is 11 residues long. CDR3 sequence: CASASPLGTFF. The CDR3 coding sequence is TGTGCTAGTGCCTCCCCCCTAGGGACTTTCTTT.